This record covers a single T cell receptor (beta chain). The PCR had 60 Vbeta and 13 Jbeta primers. Using immunoSEQ multiplex PCR, the repertoire was profiled, and TCRdb retains in-frame clones only, with some absent. The sample shows about 65,000 clones, 80% of them seen only once. This CDR3 has 13 amino acids. Per the germline V gene, CDR1 is MNHEY and CDR2 is SMNVEV (reference sequence). V gave up 5 bases and J gave up 6 bases, with 13 bases separating them. These data come from a study of cytomegalovirus exposure and HLA in healthy donors. Although they were nominally healthy when sampled, donors likely had unrecorded immune exposures.

The receptor's source is a woman in her 30s in good health and CMV-seronegative. The sequencing sample was made of PBMCs. The J gene is TRBJ1-1, the V gene TRBV27, with D hard to call. CDR3 protein: CASSTSSRAEAFF. The CDR3 nucleotides read TGTGCCAGCAGTACCTCTAGCCGCGCTGAAGCTTTCTTT.